This T cell receptor beta chain was recovered during a study of T cell repertoires in cytomegalovirus infection. TCRdb passed the reads through MiXCR, listing each CDR3 protein once. The sample lists 200,000 or so distinct CDR3 sequences, roughly 28% occurring once. The table lists this clonotype with a few counts. Its antigen is unidentified. Whole-study findings and limits: Of the TCR beta families, the public ones yielded a cumulative frequency that identified carriers of CMV plus the relevant HLA. What dominated the ex vivo response were HLA-C-restricted CMV-specific TCR beta clonotypes.

The sequence was obtained from a human donor in good health (CMV status not recorded). Some clones in this sample may be carry-over from other donors' samples. Sequencing was performed on PBMCs.

The CDR3 region has the DNA TGTGCCATCAGTGGGACAGAACCAGATACGCAGTATTTT. Translation: CAISGTEPDTQYF. The gene calls are TRBV10-3 and TRBJ2-3; possible D gene TRBD1, 6 bases. V lost 4 bases and J 4 bases, leaving 9 bases between the germline ends. This CDR3 has 13 residues. Germline CDR1 and CDR2: ENHRY and SYGVKD.